This entry lists 23 T cell receptor beta chains sequenced from one sample in a study of cytomegalovirus exposure and HLA in healthy donors (TCRdb year 2017). Libraries were constructed by the immunoSEQ multiplex PCR assay. For the multiplex PCR, a mixture combining 60 forward primers for TCR Vbeta segments and 13 reverse primers for TCR Jbeta segments was used. TCRdb stores this immuneACCESS table with in-frame sequences only. Part of the clones is absent; in the studies checked, under half of the shortfall reflects unresolved V genes, and no reason is known for the rest. The sample data list 100,000 or so clones, and about 79% of these were observed just once. Jointly, the top ten make up 3.5% to 4.5% of the sample. The specimen was PBMCs. These receptors all come from a female donor in good health and CMV-seropositive.

This clone turned up a few times. V and J are TRBV19 and TRBJ2-7; TRBD1 aligns across 7 bases. V gave up 6 bases and J gave up 0 bases; unmatched junction bases: 5. The CDR3 consists of 14 residues. In germline, CDR1 is LNHDA, CDR2 SQIVND (reference sequence). CDR3 DNA sequence: TGTGCCAGTAGCCCGACAGGGAGCTCCTACGAGCAGTACTTC. Its protein is CASSPTGSSYEQYF.

This clone showed up just a few times. V usage is TRBV27 and J usage is TRBJ2-5; D unclear. Near its end, the DNA agrees better with TRBJ2-7, so the J call may be wrong. Germline-derived CDR1 and CDR2 are MNHEY and SMNVEV (reference sequence). The CDR3 has 13 residues. The CDR3 coding sequence is TGTGCCAGCAGTTCCACCATTCGATACGAGCAGTACTTC. Translation: CASSSTIRYEQYF.

J is TRBJ1-1 and V is TRBV2; perhaps TRBD1 as D (6 bases). Trimming removed 6 bases at V and 0 bases at J, with 11 bases between. The CDR3 consists of 14 residues. The germline gives CDR1 SNHLY, CDR2 FYNNEI. CDR3 bases: TGTGCCAGCAGGCGAAGGGGGTTGAACACTGAAGCTTTCTTT. It translates to CASRRRGLNTEAFF.

V usage is TRBV27 and J usage is TRBJ1-5; 9 nucleotides agree with TRBD1. V lost 6 bases, J lost 4 bases, and 4 bases stayed unmatched. CDR3 length: 14 residues. Germline V gene lookup returns CDR1 MNHEY and CDR2 SMNVEV (reference sequence). As DNA, the CDR3 is TGTGCCAGCAGACCACAGGGGGCAAATCAGCCCCAGCATTTT. It specifies CASRPQGANQPQHF.

The genes are TRBV15 and TRBJ1-1; D not certain. Germline V CDR1 and CDR2: LNHNV, YYDKDF (reference sequence). The CDR3 is 14 amino acids. The germline V and J ends were trimmed by 0 bases and 2 bases, with 7 bases remaining between them. CDR3 sequence (DNA): TGTGCCACCAGCAGAGATCGGGTCAACACTGAAGCTTTCTTT. Translated: CATSRDRVNTEAFF.

This clone was counted between two and nine times. J is TRBJ2-6 and V is TRBV4-2, with D possibly being TRBD2 (6 bases). CDR1 and CDR2 (germline): LGHNA, YNFKEQ. The V end lost 4 bases, the J end lost 4 bases, and 20 bases lay between the germline ends. There are 18 residues in the CDR3. CDR3 bases: TGTGCCAGCAGCCTTCATTTACGGGGGTCTACCGGGGCCAACGTCCTGACTTTC. It specifies CASSLHLRGSTGANVLTF.

The J gene is TRBJ1-5, the V gene TRBV30, with unresolved D. Deletions cut 0 bases from V and 0 bases from J, with 6 bases between. The V gene's germline CDR1 is GTSNPN and CDR2 SVGIG (reference sequence). This CDR3 has 14 amino acids. The DNA for the CDR3 is TGTGCCTGGAGTGTACTCCATAGCAATCAGCCCCAGCATTTT. Protein product: CAWSVLHSNQPQHF.

The V and J genes are TRBV7-9 and TRBJ1-1; no firm D call. CDR1 and CDR2 from the germline V gene are SEHNR and FQNEAQ (reference sequence). Deletions cut 4 bases from V and 6 bases from J, with 9 bases between. The CDR3 loop spans 12 amino acids. The CDR3: CASSSSGAEAFF. Written as DNA, the CDR3 is TGTGCCAGCAGCTCGTCCGGAGCTGAAGCTTTCTTT.

On this clone itself: At one end the junction does not follow the germline gene, possibly because of a read error. This chain links TRBV7-2 with TRBJ2-6; tentative D call: TRBD1 (5 bases). In germline, CDR1 is SGHTA, CDR2 FQGNSA. The CDR3 length is 15 residues. The CDR3 protein is CASSLVHSGANGLTF. The CDR3 bases are TGTGCCAGCAGCTTAGTTCACTCTGGGGCCAACGGCCTGACTTTC.

V is TRBV27 and J is TRBJ1-1; maybe TRBD1 (5 bases). The CDR3 runs 14 residues. Trimming took off 5 bases at V and 5 bases at J, with 15 bases between the two ends. Germline V lookup: CDR1 MNHEY, CDR2 SMNVEV (reference sequence). The CDR3 is CASSATRGATEAFF. The CDR3 DNA follows: TGTGCCAGCAGTGCCACCCGCGGGGCAACTGAAGCTTTCTTT.

CDR3 region: CASSWTGGINQPQHF. The CDR3 DNA reads as TGTGCCAGCAGTTGGACAGGGGGGATCAATCAGCCCCAGCATTTT. This chain uses TRBV6-5 with TRBJ1-5; 10 nucleotides line up with TRBD1. Per germline, CDR1 MNHEY and CDR2 SVGAGI. The CDR3 spans 15 residues. V shed 4 bases and J 3 bases; nucleotides not matched to a gene: 3.

The rearrangement uses TRBV20-1 and TRBJ2-5; D uncertain. Germline CDR1 reads DFQATT; CDR2 reads SNEGSKA (reference sequence). Trimming took off 3 bases at V and 5 bases at J, with 7 bases between the two ends. This CDR3 region has 11 residues. For the CDR3, the DNA is TGCAGTGCTAGTGGGCTGGAGACCCAGTACTTC. Protein product: CSASGLETQYF.

This clone turned up a few times. CDR3 region: CASSFPPTEASGANVLTF. CDR3 DNA sequence: TGTGCCAGCAGCTTCCCCCCAACAGAAGCCTCTGGGGCCAACGTCCTGACTTTC. The gene calls are TRBV5-4 and TRBJ2-6; D is ambiguous. CDR1 is SGHNT and CDR2 is YYREEE in the germline V gene (reference sequence). The germline V and J ends were trimmed by 2 bases and 0 bases, with 15 bases remaining between them. CDR3 length equals 18 residues.

The V and J genes are TRBV6-5 and TRBJ1-3; 10 bases line up with TRBD1. CDR1 is MNHEY, CDR2 SVGAGI, per germline. V was pared by 6 bases and J by 7 bases, with 6 bases of the junction left unmatched. This CDR3 region has 14 residues. The CDR3 loop reads CASRRDRGRNTIYF. DNA for the CDR3: TGTGCCAGCAGACGGGACAGGGGTAGGAACACCATATATTTT.

The chain is built from TRBV10-3 and TRBJ2-7; D may be TRBD2 (6 bases). Trimming stripped 2 bases from V and 3 bases from J, with 8 bases between. The germline V gene has CDR1 ENHRY and CDR2 SYGVKD. The CDR3 extends over 13 amino acids. The CDR3 bases are TGTGCCATCAGTGAGGTCGGGGGCTACGAGCAGTACTTC. Its translation: CAISEVGGYEQYF.

The V gene is TRBV5-1, the J gene TRBJ1-1, with D perhaps TRBD1 (5 bases). Trimming took 0 bases from V and 5 from J, leaving 14 bases between them. The CDR3 totals 15 residues. CDR1 SGHRS and CDR2 YFSETQ come from the germline V gene. The DNA for the CDR3 is TGCGCCAGCAGCTTGGAAGGGGTGGCGGTAACTGAAGCTTTCTTT. Its translation: CASSLEGVAVTEAFF.

V gene TRBV11-2 combines with J gene TRBJ1-1, with 8 bases that match TRBD1. The CDR3 loop spans 17 amino acids. V was pared by 5 bases and J by 0 bases, with 11 bases of the junction left unmatched. Germline V lookup: CDR1 SGHAT, CDR2 FQNNGV. The CDR3 DNA reads TGTGCCAGCAGCCCGACCCCCGGGACAGGCCTGAACACTGAAGCTTTCTTT. It yields the protein CASSPTPGTGLNTEAFF.

This clone came up once. The chain uses TRBV4-2 and TRBJ1-4; TRBD1 is a possible D gene (6 bases). The CDR3 runs 16 residues. Germline loops: CDR1 LGHNA, CDR2 YNFKEQ. Trimming stripped 3 bases from V and 8 bases from J, with 19 bases between. The CDR3: CASSHLKGGSGEKLFF. The CDR3 nucleotides read TGTGCCAGCAGCCATCTCAAGGGGGGGAGTGGGGAAAAACTGTTTTTT.

The CDR3 reads CATSRPGQGANEQFF. The CDR3 DNA reads as TGTGCCACCAGCAGACCCGGACAGGGGGCAAATGAGCAGTTCTTC. The rearrangement joins TRBV15 to TRBJ2-1; TRBD1 agrees at 11 bases. This CDR3 is 15 amino acids long. Germline assignment: CDR1 LNHNV and CDR2 YYDKDF (reference sequence). J was trimmed by 7 bases and V by 2 bases; bases with no gene match: 4.

The chain carries TRBV6-1 and TRBJ1-2, with TRBD1 matching over 8 bases. This CDR3 has 13 amino acids. CDR1 and CDR2 from the germline V gene are MNHNS and SASEGT. With 6 bases clipped from V and 4 bases from J, the junction kept 4 bases outside the gene matches. CDR3 in amino acids: CASRPTGGYGYTF. The CDR3 DNA sequence: TGTGCCAGCAGACCTACAGGGGGCTATGGCTACACCTTC.

V usage is TRBV30 and J usage is TRBJ1-2; 8 bases match TRBD1. The V gene end was trimmed by 5 bases and the J gene end by 4 bases; junction bases not matched to a gene: 9. There are 14 residues in the CDR3. Germline CDR1 reads GTSNPN; CDR2 reads SVGIG (reference sequence). Written as DNA, the CDR3 is TGTGCCTGGGACAGGGGAGGGGGTGGCTATGGCTACACCTTC. Protein product: CAWDRGGGGYGYTF.

This chain joins TRBV5-1 and TRBJ2-3, with D possibly matching TRBD1 (6 bases). The CDR3 loop spans 15 amino acids. V was cut by 2 bases and J by 2 bases, with 12 bases left in between. CDR1 SGHRS and CDR2 YFSETQ come from the germline V gene. The DNA of the CDR3 is TGCGCCAGCAGCTTCCGGGACACTATCACAGATACGCAGTATTTT. It encodes CASSFRDTITDTQYF.

The chain couples TRBV6-5 to TRBJ2-1; 7 nucleotides align to TRBD2. Germline V gene sequence: CDR1 MNHEY, CDR2 SVGAGI. V lost 2 bases to trimming and J lost 12 bases; unmatched junction nucleotides: 7. This CDR3 region has 13 residues. In DNA form, the CDR3 reads TGTGCCAGCAGTTACGGGGAGGGACTAACGCAGTTCTTC. Translation: CASSYGEGLTQFF.